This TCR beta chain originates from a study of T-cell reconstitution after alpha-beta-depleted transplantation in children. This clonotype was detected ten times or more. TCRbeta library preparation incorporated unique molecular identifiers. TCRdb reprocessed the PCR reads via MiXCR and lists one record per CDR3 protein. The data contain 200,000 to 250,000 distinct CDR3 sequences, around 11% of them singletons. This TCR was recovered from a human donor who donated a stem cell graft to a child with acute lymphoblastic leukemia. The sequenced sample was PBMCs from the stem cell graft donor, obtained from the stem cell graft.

The CDR3 DNA is TGTGCCAGCAGCTTAGGAACTGTTCAAGAGACCCAGTACTTC. This codes for CASSLGTVQETQYF. This chain joins TRBV7-7 and TRBJ2-5; D is uncertain. The CDR3 is 14 residues long. Trimming took off 1 base at V and 2 bases at J, with 8 bases between the two ends. Germline V gene sequence: CDR1 SSHAT, CDR2 FNYEAQ (reference sequence).